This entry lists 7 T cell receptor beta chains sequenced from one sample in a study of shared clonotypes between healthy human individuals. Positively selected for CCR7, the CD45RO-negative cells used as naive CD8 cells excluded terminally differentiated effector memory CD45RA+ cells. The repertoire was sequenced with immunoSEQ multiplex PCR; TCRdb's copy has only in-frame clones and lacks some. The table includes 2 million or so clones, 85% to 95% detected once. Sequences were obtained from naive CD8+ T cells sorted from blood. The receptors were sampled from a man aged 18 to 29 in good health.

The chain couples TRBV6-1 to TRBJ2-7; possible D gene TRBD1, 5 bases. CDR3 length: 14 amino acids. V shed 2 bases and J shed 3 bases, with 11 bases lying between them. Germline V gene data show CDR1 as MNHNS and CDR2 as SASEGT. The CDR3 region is CASSENRLLYEQYF. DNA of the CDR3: TGTGCCAGCAGTGAAAACAGGCTCCTCTACGAGCAGTACTTC.

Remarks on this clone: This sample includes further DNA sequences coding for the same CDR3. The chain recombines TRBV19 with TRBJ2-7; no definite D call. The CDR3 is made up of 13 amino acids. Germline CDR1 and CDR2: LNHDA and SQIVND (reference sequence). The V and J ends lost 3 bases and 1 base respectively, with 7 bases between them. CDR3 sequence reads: CASSMLGSYEQYF. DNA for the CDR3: TGTGCCAGTAGTATGTTAGGGTCCTACGAGCAGTACTTC.

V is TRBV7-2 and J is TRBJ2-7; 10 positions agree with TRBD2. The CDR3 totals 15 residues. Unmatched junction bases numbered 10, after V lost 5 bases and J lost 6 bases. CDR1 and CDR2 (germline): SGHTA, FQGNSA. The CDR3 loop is CASSAPSGSGGEQYF. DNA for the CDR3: TGTGCCAGCAGCGCCCCTAGCGGGAGTGGTGGCGAGCAGTACTTC. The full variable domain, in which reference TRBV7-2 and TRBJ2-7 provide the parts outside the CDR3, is GAGVSQSPSNKVTEKGKDVELRCDPISGHTALYWYRQSLGQGLEFLIYFQGNSAPDKSGLPSDRFSAERTGGSVSTLTIQRTQQEDSAVYLCASSAPSGSGGEQYFGPGTRLTVT.

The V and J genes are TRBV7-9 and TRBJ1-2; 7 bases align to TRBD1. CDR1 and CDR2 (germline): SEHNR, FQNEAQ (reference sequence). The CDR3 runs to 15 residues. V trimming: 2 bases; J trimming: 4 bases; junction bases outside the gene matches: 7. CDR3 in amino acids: CASSLKDREGYGYTF. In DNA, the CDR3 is TGTGCCAGCAGCTTAAAAGACAGGGAAGGCTATGGCTACACCTTC.

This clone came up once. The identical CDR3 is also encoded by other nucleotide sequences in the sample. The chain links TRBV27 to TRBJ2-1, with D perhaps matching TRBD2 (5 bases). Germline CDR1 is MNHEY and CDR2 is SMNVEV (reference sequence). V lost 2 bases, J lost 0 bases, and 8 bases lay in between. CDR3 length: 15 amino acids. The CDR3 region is CASSLGLSSYNEQFF. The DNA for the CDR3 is TGTGCCAGCAGTTTAGGACTTAGCTCCTACAATGAGCAGTTCTTC.

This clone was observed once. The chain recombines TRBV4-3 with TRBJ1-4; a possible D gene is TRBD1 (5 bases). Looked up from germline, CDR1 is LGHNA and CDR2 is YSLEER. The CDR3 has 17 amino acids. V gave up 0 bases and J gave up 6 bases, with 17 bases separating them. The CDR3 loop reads CASSQDLQGYGDEKLFF. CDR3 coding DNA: TGCGCCAGCAGCCAAGATCTTCAGGGTTACGGCGATGAAAAACTGTTTTTT.

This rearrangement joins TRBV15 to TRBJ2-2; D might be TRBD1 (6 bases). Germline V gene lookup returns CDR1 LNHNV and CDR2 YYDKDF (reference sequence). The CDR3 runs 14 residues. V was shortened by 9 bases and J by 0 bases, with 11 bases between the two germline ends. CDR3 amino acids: CATAGTPNTGELFF. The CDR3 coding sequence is TGTGCCACGGCAGGGACACCGAACACCGGGGAGCTGTTTTTT.